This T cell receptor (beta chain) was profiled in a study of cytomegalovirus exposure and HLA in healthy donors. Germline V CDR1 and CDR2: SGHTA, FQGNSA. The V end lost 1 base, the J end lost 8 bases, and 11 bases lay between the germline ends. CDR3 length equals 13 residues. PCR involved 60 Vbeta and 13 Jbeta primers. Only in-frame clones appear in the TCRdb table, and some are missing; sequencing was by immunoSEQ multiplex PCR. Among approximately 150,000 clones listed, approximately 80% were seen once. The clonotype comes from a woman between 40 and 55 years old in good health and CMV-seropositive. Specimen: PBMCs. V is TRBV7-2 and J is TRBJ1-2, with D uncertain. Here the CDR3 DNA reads TGTGCCAGCAGCTTAGTCCCCGGGAACGGCTACACCTTC. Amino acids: CASSLVPGNGYTF.